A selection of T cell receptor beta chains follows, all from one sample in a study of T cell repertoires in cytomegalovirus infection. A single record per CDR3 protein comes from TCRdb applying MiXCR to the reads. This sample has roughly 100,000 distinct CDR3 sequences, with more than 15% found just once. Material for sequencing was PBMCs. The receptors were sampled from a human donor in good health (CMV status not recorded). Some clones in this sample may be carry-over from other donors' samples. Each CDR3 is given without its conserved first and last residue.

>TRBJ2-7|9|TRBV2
ASSNIGGEY
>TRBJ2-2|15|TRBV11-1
ASSSYGQGVYTGELF
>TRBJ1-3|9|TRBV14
ASSQVDTIY
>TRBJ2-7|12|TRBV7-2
ASRTDTRFYEQY
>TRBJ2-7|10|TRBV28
ASTGGTYGQY
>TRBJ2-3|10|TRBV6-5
ATRGFTDTQY
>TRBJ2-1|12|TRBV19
ASSPLLTDNEQF
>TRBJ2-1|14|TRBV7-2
ASSLTSAILRNEQF
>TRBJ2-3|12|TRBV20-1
SARGDASTDTQY
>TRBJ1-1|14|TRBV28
ASSFSGLVLNTEAF
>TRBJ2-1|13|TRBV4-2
ASTPGGGGQQEQF
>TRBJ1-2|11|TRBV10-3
AIRRGANYGYT
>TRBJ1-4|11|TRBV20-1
SARSGSNEKLF
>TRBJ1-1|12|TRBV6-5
ASSEYRAYTEAF
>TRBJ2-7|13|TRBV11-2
ASSLSPGSEREQY
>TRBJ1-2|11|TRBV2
ASREQDWDGYT
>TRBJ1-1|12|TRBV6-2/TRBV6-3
ASSYWEGDGEAF
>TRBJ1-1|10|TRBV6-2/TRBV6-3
ASSYAGGSTF
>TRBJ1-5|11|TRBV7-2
ASSLGDGQPQH
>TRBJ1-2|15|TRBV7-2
AISSTTGQGSNYGYT
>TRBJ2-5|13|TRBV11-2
ASSQSHDRDETQY
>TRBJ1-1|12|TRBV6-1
ASSNRGFGTEAF
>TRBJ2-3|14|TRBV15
ATSLKGATSTDTQY
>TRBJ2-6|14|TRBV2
ASGTGPLSGANVLT
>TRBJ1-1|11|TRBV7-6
ASSQGMNTEAF
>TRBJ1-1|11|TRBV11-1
ASSLGEGLQAF
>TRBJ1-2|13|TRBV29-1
SVLRGSEKGYGYT
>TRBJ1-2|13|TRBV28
ASSLWGGWNYGYT
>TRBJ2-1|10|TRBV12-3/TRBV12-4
ASSFIIYEQF
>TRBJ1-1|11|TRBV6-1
ASGGQATREAF
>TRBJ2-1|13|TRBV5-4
ASSQPGLVTSEQF
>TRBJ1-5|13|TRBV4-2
ASSQDPGTDQPQH
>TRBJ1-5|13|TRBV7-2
ASSLAGQGHQPQH
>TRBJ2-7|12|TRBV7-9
ASSRPGPIYEQY
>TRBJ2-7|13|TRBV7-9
ASTEPGTGVYEQY
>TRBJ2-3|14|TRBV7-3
ASSLLSGGLSDTQY
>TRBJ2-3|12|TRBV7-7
ASSLRGATDTQY
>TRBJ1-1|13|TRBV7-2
ASSSQSGGNTEAF
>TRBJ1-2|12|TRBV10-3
AISGTGGDAGYT
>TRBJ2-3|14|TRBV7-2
ASSLEAAGGRNTQY
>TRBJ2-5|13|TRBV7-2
ASSLRGQVGETQY
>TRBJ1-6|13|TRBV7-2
ASSSRVANNSPLH